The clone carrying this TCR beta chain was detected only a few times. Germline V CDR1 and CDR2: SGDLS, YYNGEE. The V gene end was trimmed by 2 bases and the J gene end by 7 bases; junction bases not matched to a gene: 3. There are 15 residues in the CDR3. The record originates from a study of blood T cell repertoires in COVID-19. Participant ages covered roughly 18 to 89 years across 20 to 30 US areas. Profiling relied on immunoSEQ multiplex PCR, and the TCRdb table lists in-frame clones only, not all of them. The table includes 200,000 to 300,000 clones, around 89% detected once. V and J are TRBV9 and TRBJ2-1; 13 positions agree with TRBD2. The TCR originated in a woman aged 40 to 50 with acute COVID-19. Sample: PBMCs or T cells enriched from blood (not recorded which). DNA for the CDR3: TGTGCCAGCAGCGTGTTGACTAGCGGGAGGAATGAGCAGTTCTTC. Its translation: CASSVLTSGRNEQFF.